This TCR beta chain was sequenced for a study of blood T cell repertoires in COVID-19. As for the study in general: Donors in the United States, Italy and Spain gave samples during acute or convalescent COVID-19.

V was shortened by 0 bases and J by 2 bases, with 15 bases between the two germline ends. This CDR3 region has 17 residues. Germline V lookup: CDR1 MGHRA, CDR2 YSYEKL. Original methodology: Using reference gene primer amplification, nucleated cell counts were estimated. Produced via immunoSEQ multiplex PCR; TCRdb's table is partial and in-frame only. For V, J and clone size, that table is used; D and trimming come from the DNA. The sample has around 220,000 clones, 90% to 95% seen once. The age range of participants was about 18 to 100 years, with residence in about 25 US areas. The genes are TRBV4-1 and TRBJ2-3; perhaps TRBD2 as D (5 bases). The sequenced sample was PBMCs or T cells enriched from blood (not recorded which). The source of this sequence is a woman under 30 who had recovered from COVID-19. The CDR3 loop reads CASSQDGGATITDTQYF. CDR3 DNA: TGCGCCAGCAGCCAAGATGGAGGAGCCACTATCACAGATACGCAGTATTTT.